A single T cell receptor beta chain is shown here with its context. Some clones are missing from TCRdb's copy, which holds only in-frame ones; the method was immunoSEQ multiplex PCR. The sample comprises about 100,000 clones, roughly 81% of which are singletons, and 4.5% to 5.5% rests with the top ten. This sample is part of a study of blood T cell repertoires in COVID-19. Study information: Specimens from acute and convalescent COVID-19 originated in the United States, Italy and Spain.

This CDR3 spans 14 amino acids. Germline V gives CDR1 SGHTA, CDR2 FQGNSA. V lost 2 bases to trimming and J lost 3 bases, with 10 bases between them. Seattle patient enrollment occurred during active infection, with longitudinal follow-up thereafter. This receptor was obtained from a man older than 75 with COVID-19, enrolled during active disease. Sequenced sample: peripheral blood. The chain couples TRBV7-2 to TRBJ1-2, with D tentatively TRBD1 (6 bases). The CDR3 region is CASSLRNRDYGYTF. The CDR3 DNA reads TGTGCCAGCAGCTTAAGAAACAGGGACTATGGCTACACCTTC.